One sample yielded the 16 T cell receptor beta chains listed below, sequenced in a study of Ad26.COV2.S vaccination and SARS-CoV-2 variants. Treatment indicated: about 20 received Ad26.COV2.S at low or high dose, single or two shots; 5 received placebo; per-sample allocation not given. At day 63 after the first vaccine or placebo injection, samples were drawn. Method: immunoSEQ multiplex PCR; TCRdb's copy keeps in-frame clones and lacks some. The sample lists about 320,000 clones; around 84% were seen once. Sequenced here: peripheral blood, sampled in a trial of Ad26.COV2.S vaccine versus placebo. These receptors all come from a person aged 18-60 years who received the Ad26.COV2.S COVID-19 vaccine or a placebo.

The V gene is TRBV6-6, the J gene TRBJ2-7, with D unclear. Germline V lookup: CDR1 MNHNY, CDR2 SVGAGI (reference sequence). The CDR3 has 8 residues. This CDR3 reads CASPLHCV. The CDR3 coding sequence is TGTGCCAGCCCACTGCACTGCGTC.

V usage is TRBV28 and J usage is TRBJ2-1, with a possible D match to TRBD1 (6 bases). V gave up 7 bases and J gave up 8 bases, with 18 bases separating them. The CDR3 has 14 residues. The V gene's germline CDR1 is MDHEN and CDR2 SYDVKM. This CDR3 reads CASTLSVRGHEQFF. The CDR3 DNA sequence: TGTGCCAGCACCCTTAGCGTCAGGGGTCATGAGCAGTTCTTC. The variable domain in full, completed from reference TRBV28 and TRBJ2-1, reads DVKVTQSSRYLVKRTGEKVFLECVQDMDHENMFWYRQDPGLGLRLIYFSYDVKMKEKGDIPEGYSVSREKKERFSLILESASTNQTSMYLCASTLSVRGHEQFFGPGTRLTVL.

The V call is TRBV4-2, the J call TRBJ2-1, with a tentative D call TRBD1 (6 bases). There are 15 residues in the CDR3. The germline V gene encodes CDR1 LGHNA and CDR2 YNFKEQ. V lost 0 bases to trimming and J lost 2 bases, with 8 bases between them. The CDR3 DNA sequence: TGTGCCAGCAGCCAAGATGGGGGCCCCTACAATGAGCAGTTCTTC. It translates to CASSQDGGPYNEQFF.

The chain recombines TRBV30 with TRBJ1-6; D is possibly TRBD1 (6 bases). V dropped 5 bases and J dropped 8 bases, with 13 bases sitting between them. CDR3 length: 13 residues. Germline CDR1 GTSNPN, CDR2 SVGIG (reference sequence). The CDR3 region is CAWSKGGDSPLHF. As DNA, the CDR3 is TGTGCCTGGTCAAAAGGGGGGGATTCACCCCTCCACTTT.

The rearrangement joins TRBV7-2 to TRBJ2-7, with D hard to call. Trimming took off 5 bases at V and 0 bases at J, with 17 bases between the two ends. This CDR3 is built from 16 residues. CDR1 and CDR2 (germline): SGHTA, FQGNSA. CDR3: CASSHRTGSSSYEQYF. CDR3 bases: TGTGCCAGCAGCCACCGCACTGGCAGTAGCTCCTACGAGCAGTACTTC.

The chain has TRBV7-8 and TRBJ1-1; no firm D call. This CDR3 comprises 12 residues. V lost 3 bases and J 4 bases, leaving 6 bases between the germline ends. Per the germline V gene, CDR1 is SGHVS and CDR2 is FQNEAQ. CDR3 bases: TGTGCCAGCAGCTTTTCCAGCACTGAAGCTTTCTTT. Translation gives CASSFSSTEAFF.

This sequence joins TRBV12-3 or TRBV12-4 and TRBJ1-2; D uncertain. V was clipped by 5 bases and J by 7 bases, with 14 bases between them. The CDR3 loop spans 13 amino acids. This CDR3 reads CASSPRPGSGYTF. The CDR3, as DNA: TGTGCCAGCAGTCCAAGACCAGGTTCTGGCTACACCTTC.

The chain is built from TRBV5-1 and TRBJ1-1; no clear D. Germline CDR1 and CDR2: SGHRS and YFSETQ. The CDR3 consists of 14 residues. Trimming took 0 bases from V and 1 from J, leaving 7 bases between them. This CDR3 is CASSLVQGNTEAFF. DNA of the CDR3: TGCGCCAGCAGCTTGGTCCAAGGGAACACTGAAGCTTTCTTT.

This CDR3 reads CASSRRTSGGMTDTQYF. CDR3 sequence (DNA): TGTGCCAGTAGCCGGCGGACTAGCGGGGGGATGACAGATACGCAGTATTTT. The V gene is TRBV19, the J gene TRBJ2-3, with TRBD2 matching 14 bases. The CDR3 runs 17 residues. The V segment lost 6 bases and the J segment 3 bases; nucleotides outside the gene matches: 8. Per germline, CDR1 LNHDA and CDR2 SQIVND (reference sequence).

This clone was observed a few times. CDR3 in amino acids: CASSVGLEVGGYTF. DNA of the CDR3: TGTGCCAGCAGCGTAGGGCTGGAGGTGGGTGGCTACACCTTC. The chain links TRBV9 to TRBJ1-2, with D unresolved. V lost 0 bases and J 7 bases, leaving 13 bases between the germline ends. The CDR3 consists of 14 residues. Germline V gene sequence: CDR1 SGDLS, CDR2 YYNGEE. Combining the CDR3 with reference TRBV9 and TRBJ1-2 gives the whole variable domain DSGVTQTPKHLITATGQRVTLRCSPRSGDLSVYWYQQSLDQGLQFLIQYYNGEERAKGNILERFSAQQFPDLHSELNLSSLELGDSALYFCASSVGLEVGGYTFGSGTRLTVV.

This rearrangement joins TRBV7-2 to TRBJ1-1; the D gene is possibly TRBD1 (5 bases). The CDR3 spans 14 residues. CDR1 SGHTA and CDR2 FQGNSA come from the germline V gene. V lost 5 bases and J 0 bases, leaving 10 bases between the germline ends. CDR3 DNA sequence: TGTGCCAGCAGCCCCCCGGGGGTGAACACTGAAGCTTTCTTT. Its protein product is CASSPPGVNTEAFF.

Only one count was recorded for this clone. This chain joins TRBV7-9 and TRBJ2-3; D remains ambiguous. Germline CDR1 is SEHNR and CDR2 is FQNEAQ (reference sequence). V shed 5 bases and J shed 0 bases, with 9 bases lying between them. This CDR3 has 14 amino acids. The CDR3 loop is CASSPPGSTDTQYF. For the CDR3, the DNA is TGTGCCAGCAGCCCCCCAGGTAGCACAGATACGCAGTATTTT.

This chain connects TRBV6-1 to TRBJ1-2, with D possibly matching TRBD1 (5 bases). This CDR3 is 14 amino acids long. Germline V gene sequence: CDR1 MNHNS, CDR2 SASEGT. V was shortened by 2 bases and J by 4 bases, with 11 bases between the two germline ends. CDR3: CASSESGVLYGYTF. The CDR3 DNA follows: TGTGCCAGCAGTGAATCGGGGGTCCTCTATGGCTACACCTTC.

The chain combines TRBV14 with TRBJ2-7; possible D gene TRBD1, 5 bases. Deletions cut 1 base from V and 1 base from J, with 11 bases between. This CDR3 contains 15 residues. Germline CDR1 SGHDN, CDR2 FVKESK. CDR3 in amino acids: CASSQGGAFSYEQYF. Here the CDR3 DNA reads TGTGCCAGCAGCCAAGGTGGGGCCTTTTCCTACGAGCAGTACTTC.

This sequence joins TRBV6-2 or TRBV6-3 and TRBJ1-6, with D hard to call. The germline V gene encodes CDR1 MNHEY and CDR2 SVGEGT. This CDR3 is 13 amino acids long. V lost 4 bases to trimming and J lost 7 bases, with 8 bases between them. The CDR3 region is CASSLETNSPLHF. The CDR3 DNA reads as TGTGCCAGCAGTTTGGAAACAAATTCACCCCTCCACTTT.

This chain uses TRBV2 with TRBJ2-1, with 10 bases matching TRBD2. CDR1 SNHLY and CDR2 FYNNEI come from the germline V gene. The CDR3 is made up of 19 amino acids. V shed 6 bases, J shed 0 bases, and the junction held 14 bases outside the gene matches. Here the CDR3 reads CASRARVAGGWSSYNEQFF. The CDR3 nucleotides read TGTGCCAGCAGGGCCCGGGTAGCGGGGGGCTGGAGCTCCTACAATGAGCAGTTCTTC.